These 21 T cell receptor beta chains originate from one sample sequenced in a study of cytomegalovirus exposure and HLA in healthy donors. Primers for the PCR totalled 60 Vbeta and 13 Jbeta. Repertoires were generated with immunoSEQ multiplex PCR, while TCRdb's copy carries only in-frame clones and drops some. The sample has 90,000 to 120,000 clones, around 80% seen once; the top ten hold about 3.1%. The sample taken for sequencing was PBMCs. The receptors originated from a woman aged 40 to 49 in good health and CMV-seronegative.

J is TRBJ1-6 and V is TRBV6-1; 7 bases line up with TRBD1. Germline-derived CDR1 and CDR2 are MNHNS and SASEGT. This CDR3 contains 14 residues. The V gene end was trimmed by 10 bases and the J gene end by 6 bases; junction bases not matched to a gene: 9. The CDR3 reads CAIPGTGVNSPLHF. DNA for the CDR3: TGTGCCATCCCGGGAACAGGGGTTAATTCACCCCTCCACTTT.

The rearrangement uses TRBV7-8 and TRBJ1-3; D is unclear. CDR3 length: 13 residues. CDR1 is SGHVS, CDR2 FQNEAQ, per germline. With 5 bases removed from V and 3 bases from J, the gap between germline ends came to 8 bases. CDR3: CASSDMVGNTIYF. For the CDR3, the DNA is TGTGCCAGCAGCGACATGGTTGGAAACACCATATATTTT.

This clone was counted a few times. V is TRBV15 and J is TRBJ1-2; D remains unclear. Per germline, CDR1 LNHNV and CDR2 YYDKDF (reference sequence). The CDR3 contains 14 residues. V lost 4 bases to trimming and J lost 3 bases, with 12 bases between them. This CDR3 reads CATSMGAEDYGYTF. CDR3 nucleotide sequence: TGTGCCACCAGCATGGGAGCTGAAGACTATGGCTACACCTTC.

In DNA form, the CDR3 reads TGCGCCAGCAGCTACGGGATAAGGTACAATGAGCAGTTCTTC. Amino acid sequence: CASSYGIRYNEQFF. The J gene is TRBJ2-1, the V gene TRBV5-1; weak D call: TRBD2 (5 bases). Germline CDR1 reads SGHRS; CDR2 reads YFSETQ. Trimming removed 3 bases at V and 4 bases at J, with 11 bases between. This CDR3 region has 14 residues.

The chain is built from TRBV9 and TRBJ1-1; D is possibly TRBD1 (6 bases). Trimming pared 2 bases from V and 3 bases from J, leaving 11 bases between. CDR3 size: 14 residues. Germline CDR1 is SGDLS and CDR2 is YYNGEE. The CDR3 DNA reads TGTGCCAGCAGCGTCTCCGGGGGGCACACTGAAGCTTTCTTT. It specifies CASSVSGGHTEAFF.

The J gene is TRBJ2-3, the V gene TRBV7-8, with D possibly matching TRBD2 (6 bases). V dropped 5 bases and J dropped 0 bases, with 9 bases sitting between them. The CDR3 sequence is 14 residues long. Germline V gives CDR1 SGHVS, CDR2 FQNEAQ. The CDR3 here is CASSPSGSTDTQYF. The DNA for the CDR3 is TGTGCCAGCAGCCCAAGCGGGAGCACAGATACGCAGTATTTT.

The chain links TRBV18 to TRBJ1-1; 9 bases are a match to TRBD1. From germline, CDR1 is KGHSH and CDR2 LQKENI. The CDR3 runs to 15 residues. V was pared by 3 bases and J by 5 bases, with 7 bases of the junction left unmatched. The CDR3 here is CASSPPGQGGTEAFF. The DNA of the CDR3 is TGTGCCAGCTCACCGCCGGGACAGGGAGGAACTGAAGCTTTCTTT.

The genes are TRBV10-2 and TRBJ2-5; D perhaps matches TRBD1 (6 bases). The J call may be incorrect, as the DNA end agrees better with TRBJ2-7. Germline assignment: CDR1 WSHSY and CDR2 SAAADI. The CDR3 has 14 amino acids. CDR3 coding DNA: TGCGCCAGCATACCCTCTGGGACAAAGTACGAGCAGTACTTC. It translates to CASIPSGTKYEQYF.

CDR3 loop: CASSLDRAYNEQFF. In DNA form, the CDR3 reads TGTGCCAGCAGCTTGGACAGGGCATACAATGAGCAGTTCTTC. The chain carries TRBV5-5 and TRBJ2-1; D perhaps matches TRBD1 (6 bases). V gave up 0 bases and J gave up 4 bases, with 8 bases separating them. Germline CDR1 SGHKS, CDR2 YYEKEE (reference sequence). The CDR3 is 14 residues long.

The chain carries TRBV6-6 and TRBJ1-1; TRBD1 aligns across 7 bases. The V and J ends lost 7 bases and 2 bases, in that order; junction bases with no gene match: 7. This CDR3 spans 14 amino acids. Germline lookup yields CDR1 MNHNY and CDR2 SVGAGI (reference sequence). The chain's CDR3 is CASTTGARNTEAFF. The CDR3, as DNA: TGTGCCAGCACCACAGGGGCGAGAAACACTGAAGCTTTCTTT.

The chain carries TRBV5-4 and TRBJ2-2; D perhaps matches TRBD1 (5 bases). This CDR3 spans 14 amino acids. Trimming shortened V by 6 bases and J by 2 bases, and 11 bases separated the two germline ends. Germline CDR1 and CDR2: SGHNT and YYREEE (reference sequence). The chain's CDR3 is CASNPTVNTGELFF. DNA for the CDR3: TGTGCCAGCAACCCGACAGTAAACACCGGGGAGCTGTTTTTT.

The chain uses TRBV4-3 and TRBJ1-5; D is unclear. Trimming cost V 8 bases and J 4 bases, with 12 bases left between them. Looked up from germline, CDR1 is LGHNA and CDR2 is YSLEER. This CDR3 region has 13 residues. The CDR3 loop reads CASSSSFNQPQHF. The CDR3 nucleotides are TGCGCCAGCTCGTCCTCTTTTAATCAGCCCCAGCATTTT.

The chain employs TRBV28 and TRBJ2-7, with 9 bases matching TRBD2. Losses at the gene ends were 7 bases for V and 3 bases for J; bases not matched to a gene: 7. The germline gives CDR1 MDHEN, CDR2 SYDVKM. This CDR3 is 14 amino acids long. CDR3 in amino acids: CASTYSGRGYEQYF. The DNA for the CDR3 is TGTGCCAGCACCTATAGCGGGAGAGGCTACGAGCAGTACTTC.

This clone was counted between two and nine times. The chain is built from TRBV7-2 and TRBJ1-1, with D hard to call. V lost 4 bases and J lost 4, with 7 bases in between. Germline CDR1 and CDR2: SGHTA and FQGNSA. The length of the CDR3 is 12 residues. For the CDR3, the DNA is TGTGCCAGCAGCTCACGGGGCACTGAAGCTTTCTTT. This gives the protein CASSSRGTEAFF. Complete variable domain (other parts from reference TRBV7-2 and TRBJ1-1): GAGVSQSPSNKVTEKGKDVELRCDPISGHTALYWYRQSLGQGLEFLIYFQGNSAPDKSGLPSDRFSAERTGGSVSTLTIQRTQQEDSAVYLCASSSRGTEAFFGQGTRLTVV.

The rearrangement joins TRBV30 to TRBJ2-2; D possibly corresponds to TRBD2 (6 bases). V lost 0 bases and J lost 0, with 11 bases in between. In germline, CDR1 is GTSNPN, CDR2 SVGIG (reference sequence). The CDR3 spans 16 residues. The CDR3 DNA is TGTGCCTGGAGTGTAGGAGGGCATTCGAACACCGGGGAGCTGTTTTTT. Translating it yields CAWSVGGHSNTGELFF.

The chain combines TRBV19 with TRBJ2-7; TRBD1 matches 9 bases. The CDR3 runs to 13 residues. V dropped 3 bases and J dropped 4; count of bases not matched to a gene: 1. The germline V gene has CDR1 LNHDA and CDR2 SQIVND (reference sequence). The CDR3 DNA is TGTGCCAGTAGTATGGGACAGGGATACGAGCAGTACTTC. Translation gives CASSMGQGYEQYF.

The V and J genes are TRBV5-1 and TRBJ1-3, with D unresolved. The germline V and J ends were trimmed by 0 bases and 0 bases, with 10 bases remaining between them. The CDR3 runs 16 residues. Germline V lookup: CDR1 SGHRS, CDR2 YFSETQ. The CDR3: CASSLGPGYSGNTIYF. CDR3 DNA: TGCGCCAGCAGCTTGGGGCCGGGGTACTCTGGAAACACCATATATTTT.

In the case of this clone: Germline and junction disagree at one end, which may indicate a read error. The chain employs TRBV7-2 and TRBJ2-7, with 9 bases aligning to TRBD1. This CDR3 region has 13 residues. Per the germline V gene, CDR1 is SGHTA and CDR2 is FQGNSA. The CDR3 loop reads CASSYKTGGSEHF. The CDR3 DNA follows: TGTGCCAGCAGCTATAAAACAGGGGGCTCTGAACACTTC. Drawing the rest from reference TRBV7-2 and TRBJ2-7, the complete variable domain is GAGVSQSPSNKVTEKGKDVELRCDPISGHTALYWYRQSLGQGLEFLIYFQGNSAPDKSGLPSDRFSAERTGGSVSTLTIQRTQQEDSAVYLCASSYKTGGSEHFGPGTRLTVT.

This clone was detected only a few times. This chain joins TRBV4-1 and TRBJ2-1, with 12 bases fitting TRBD2. This CDR3 region has 18 residues. J gave up 8 bases and V 1 base, and 12 bases lay outside the gene matches. The germline V gene has CDR1 MGHRA and CDR2 YSYEKL. The CDR3 sequence is CASSQGPPLAGGRDEQFF. For the CDR3, the DNA is TGCGCCAGCAGCCAAGGACCCCCTCTAGCGGGGGGGCGGGATGAGCAGTTCTTC.

To note about this clone: A junction boundary mismatches the germline segment, possibly from a read error. The chain employs TRBV13 and TRBJ2-3; maybe TRBD1 (6 bases). CDR1 is PRHDT and CDR2 is FYEKMQ in the germline V gene (reference sequence). The CDR3 contains 15 residues. CDR3 in DNA: TGTGCCGGCAGCTTAGGACAGCCAAACACAGATACGCAGTATTTT. Its translation: CAGSLGQPNTDTQYF.

The chain combines TRBV28 with TRBJ2-7, with 8 bases fitting TRBD1. CDR3 length: 15 amino acids. Germline loops: CDR1 MDHEN, CDR2 SYDVKM. The trim removed 4 bases at V and 6 bases at J, leaving 11 bases unmatched. Here the CDR3 reads CASSSHGQGGSEQYF. In DNA form, the CDR3 reads TGTGCCAGCAGTTCTCACGGACAGGGAGGAAGCGAGCAGTACTTC.